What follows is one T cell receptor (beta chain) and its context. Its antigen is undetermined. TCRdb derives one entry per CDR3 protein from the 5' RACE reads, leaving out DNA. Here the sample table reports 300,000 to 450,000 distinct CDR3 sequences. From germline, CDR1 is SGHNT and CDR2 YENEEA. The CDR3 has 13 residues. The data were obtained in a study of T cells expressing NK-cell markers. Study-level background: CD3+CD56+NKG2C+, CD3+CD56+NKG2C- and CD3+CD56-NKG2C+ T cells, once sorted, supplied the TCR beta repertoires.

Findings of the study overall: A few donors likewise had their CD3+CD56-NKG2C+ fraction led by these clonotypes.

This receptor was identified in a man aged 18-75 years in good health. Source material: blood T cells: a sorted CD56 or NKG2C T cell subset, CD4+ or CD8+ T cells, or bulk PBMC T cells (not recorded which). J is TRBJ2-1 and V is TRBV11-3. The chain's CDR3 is CASSLEEGIEQFF.